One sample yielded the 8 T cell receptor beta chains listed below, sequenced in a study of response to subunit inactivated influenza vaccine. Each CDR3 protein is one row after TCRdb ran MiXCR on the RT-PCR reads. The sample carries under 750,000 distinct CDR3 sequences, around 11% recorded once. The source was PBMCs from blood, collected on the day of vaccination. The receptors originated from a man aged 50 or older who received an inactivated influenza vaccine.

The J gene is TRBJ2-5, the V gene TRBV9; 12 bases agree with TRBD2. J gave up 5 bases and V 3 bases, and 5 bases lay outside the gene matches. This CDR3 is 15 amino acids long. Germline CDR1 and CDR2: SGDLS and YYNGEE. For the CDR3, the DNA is TGTGCCAGCAGCGAAAGACTAGCGGGGGAGGAGACCCAGTACTTC. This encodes CASSERLAGEETQYF.

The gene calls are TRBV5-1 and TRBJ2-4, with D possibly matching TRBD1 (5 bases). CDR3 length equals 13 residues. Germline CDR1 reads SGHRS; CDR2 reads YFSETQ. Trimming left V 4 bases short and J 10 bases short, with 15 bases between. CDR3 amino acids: CASSQQDTRIQYF. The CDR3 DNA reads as TGCGCCAGCAGCCAACAGGACACAAGAATTCAGTACTTC. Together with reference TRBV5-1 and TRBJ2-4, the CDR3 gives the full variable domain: KAGVTQTPRYLIKTRGQQVTLSCSPISGHRSVSWYQQTPGQGLQFLFEYFSETQRNKGNFPGRFSGRQFSNSRSEMNVSTLELGDSALYLCASSQQDTRIQYFGAGTRLSVL.

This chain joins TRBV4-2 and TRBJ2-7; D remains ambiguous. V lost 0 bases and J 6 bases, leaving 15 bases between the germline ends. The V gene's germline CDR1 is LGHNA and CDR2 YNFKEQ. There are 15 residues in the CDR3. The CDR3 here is CASSQEGSVPGEQYF. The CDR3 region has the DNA TGTGCCAGCAGCCAAGAGGGATCTGTCCCTGGCGAGCAGTACTTC.

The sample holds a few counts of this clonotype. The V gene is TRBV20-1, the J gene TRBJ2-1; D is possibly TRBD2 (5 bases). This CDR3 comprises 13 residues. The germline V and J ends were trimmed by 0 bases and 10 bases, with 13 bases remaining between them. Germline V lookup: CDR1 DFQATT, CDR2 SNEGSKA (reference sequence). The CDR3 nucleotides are TGCAGTGCTAGAGATCCTTTGAGGGAGGAGCAGTTCTTC. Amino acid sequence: CSARDPLREEQFF.

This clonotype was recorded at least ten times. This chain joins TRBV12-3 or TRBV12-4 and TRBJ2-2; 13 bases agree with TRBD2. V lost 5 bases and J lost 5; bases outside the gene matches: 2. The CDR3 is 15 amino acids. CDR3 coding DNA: TGTGCCAGCAGTCCGACTAGCGGGGGGACCGGGGAGCTGTTTTTT. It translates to CASSPTSGGTGELFF.

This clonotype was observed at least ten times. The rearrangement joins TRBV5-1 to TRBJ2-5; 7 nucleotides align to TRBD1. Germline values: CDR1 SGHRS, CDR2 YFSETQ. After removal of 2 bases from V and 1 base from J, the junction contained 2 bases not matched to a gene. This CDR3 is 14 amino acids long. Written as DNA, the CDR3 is TGCGCCAGCAGCTTCCGGACAGGCCAAGAGACCCAGTACTTC. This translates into CASSFRTGQETQYF.

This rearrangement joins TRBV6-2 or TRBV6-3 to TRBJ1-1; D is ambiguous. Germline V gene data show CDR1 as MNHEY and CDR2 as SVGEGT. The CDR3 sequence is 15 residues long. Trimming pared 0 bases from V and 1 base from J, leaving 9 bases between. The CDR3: CASSYSTQTNTEAFF. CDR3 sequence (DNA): TGTGCCAGCAGTTACTCGACACAGACGAACACTGAAGCTTTCTTT.

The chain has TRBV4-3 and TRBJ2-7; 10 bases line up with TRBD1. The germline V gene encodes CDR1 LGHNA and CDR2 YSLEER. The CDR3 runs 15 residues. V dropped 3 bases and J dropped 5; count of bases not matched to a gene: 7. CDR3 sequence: CASSHGQGVGNEQYF. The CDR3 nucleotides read TGCGCCAGCAGCCATGGACAGGGGGTAGGGAACGAGCAGTACTTC.